Given below is one T cell receptor (beta chain) in context. This sample was included in a study of blood T cell repertoires in COVID-19. For the study at large: Acute and convalescent COVID-19 specimens originated in the United States, Italy and Spain. PBMCs, B-cell-depleted T cells, or T cells provided the cDNA or gDNA that made up the material.

Original methodology: Amplification of reference gene primers provided the estimated nucleated cell counts. Some clones are missing from TCRdb's copy, which holds only in-frame ones; the method was immunoSEQ multiplex PCR. The DNA was the basis for D and trimming; V, J and clone size are from that table. Among 300,000 to 400,000 clones, around 87% were seen once, and the ten largest hold roughly 4%. The germline gives CDR1 KGHDR, CDR2 SFDVKD. The length of the CDR3 is 15 residues. V was clipped by 4 bases and J by 1 base, with 9 bases between them. The specimen was peripheral blood. The TCR originated in a woman aged 45-59 years with active or convalescent COVID-19. The chain links TRBV24-1 to TRBJ2-2, with D uncertain. In nucleotides, the CDR3 is TGTGCCACCAGTGAAAACAGCAGGAACACCGGGGAGCTGTTTTTT. It encodes CATSENSRNTGELFF.